The clone carrying this TCR beta chain turned up a few times. This CDR3 contains 16 residues. The V segment lost 0 bases and the J segment 4 bases; nucleotides outside the gene matches: 7. Germline loops: CDR1 KGHSH, CDR2 LQKENI. The data stem from a study of cytomegalovirus exposure and HLA in healthy donors. Researchers ran the PCR with 60 Vbeta and 13 Jbeta primers. The assay was immunoSEQ multiplex PCR, and TCRdb's table has in-frame clones only and misses some. This sample has 120,000 to 150,000 clones, with 60% to 80% found just once. This receptor was identified in a young woman in good health and CMV-seronegative. V is TRBV18 and J is TRBJ1-1, with 8 bases lining up with TRBD1. Sequences were obtained from PBMCs. For the CDR3, the DNA is TGTGCCAGCTCACCACCGAGGGCAGGGGGCGTCACTGAAGCTTTCTTT. This sequence encodes CASSPPRAGGVTEAFF. The whole variable domain, filled in from reference TRBV18 and TRBJ1-1, reads NAGVMQNPRHLVRRRGQEARLRCSPMKGHSHVYWYRQLPEEGLKFMVYLQKENIIDESGMPKERFSAEFPKEGPSILRIQQVVRGDSAAYFCASSPPRAGGVTEAFFGQGTRLTVV.